What follows is one T cell receptor beta chain and its context. Some clones are missing from TCRdb's copy, which holds only in-frame ones; the method was immunoSEQ multiplex PCR. The sample holds some 1,600,000 clones, 95% to 99% seen once. These data belong to a study of shared clonotypes between healthy human individuals. Deletions cut 1 base from V and 8 bases from J, with 12 bases between. The germline gives CDR1 SGHRS, CDR2 YFSETQ. This CDR3 comprises 14 residues. The receptor comes from a man younger than 40 in good health. Sequenced material: naive CD4+ T cells sorted from blood. Documented subset: CD45RA+ positively selected. The V gene is TRBV5-1, the J gene TRBJ1-4; D is perhaps TRBD1 (5 bases). The DNA of the CDR3 is TGCGCCAGCAGCTTGCGGGGGGGAGGAGAAAAACTGTTTTTT. This sequence encodes CASSLRGGGEKLFF.